Each of the 32 T cell receptor beta chains below was sequenced from the same sample in a study of Graves' ophthalmopathy and Graves' hyperthyroidism. The authors amplified TCR beta CDR3 regions, and they did so from RNA transcripts for repertoire sequencing. HTBI-primed first-round RT-PCR preceded second-round multiplex PCR. TCRdb re-called the multiplex PCR reads through MiXCR, storing one row per CDR3 protein. The repertoire holds 500,000 to 700,000 distinct CDR3 sequences, about 20% seen once, with roughly 6.9% in the top ten. Sequenced material: peripheral blood. These TCRs come from a woman under 30 with stable Graves' hyperthyroidism. Some clones in this sample may be carry-over from other donors' samples.

This clonotype was seen repeatedly, ten times or more. The CDR3 protein is CASSFGQVRQPQHF. In DNA, the CDR3 is TGTGCCAGCAGTTTTGGACAGGTTCGTCAGCCCCAGCATTTT. This chain connects TRBV12-3 or TRBV12-4 to TRBJ1-5, with 7 bases aligning to TRBD1. The CDR3 covers 14 residues. V gave up 3 bases and J gave up 6 bases; unmatched junction bases: 5.

The sample holds many counts of this clonotype. The chain links TRBV7-2 to TRBJ2-7; weak D call: TRBD1 (5 bases). Germline CDR1 SGHTA, CDR2 FQGNSA. This CDR3 is 15 amino acids long. V lost 5 bases, J lost 0 bases, and 14 bases lay in between. The CDR3 bases are TGTGCCAGCAGCCCGGACAAGGCTGCCTCCTACGAGCAGTACTTC. This encodes CASSPDKAASYEQYF.

This clonotype was counted at least ten times. The rearrangement joins TRBV28 to TRBJ1-5; D uncertain. Trimming shortened V by 2 bases and J by 9 bases, and 5 bases separated the two germline ends. Germline-derived CDR1 and CDR2 are MDHEN and SYDVKM. The CDR3 is made up of 11 amino acids. CDR3 coding DNA: TGTGCCAGCAGTTTAATGTGGCCCCAGCATTTT. This translates into CASSLMWPQHF.

The table lists this clonotype with many counts. This chain joins TRBV28 and TRBJ2-7; D is possibly TRBD1 (5 bases). CDR1 and CDR2 from the germline V gene are MDHEN and SYDVKM. This CDR3 is built from 14 residues. V was shortened by 6 bases and J by 3 bases, with 15 bases between the two germline ends. CDR3 nucleotide sequence: TGTGCCAGCAGAGGACACTTGAGCGTCTACGAGCAGTACTTC. It is translated as CASRGHLSVYEQYF. The whole variable domain, filled in from reference TRBV28 and TRBJ2-7, reads DVKVTQSSRYLVKRTGEKVFLECVQDMDHENMFWYRQDPGLGLRLIYFSYDVKMKEKGDIPEGYSVSREKKERFSLILESASTNQTSMYLCASRGHLSVYEQYFGPGTRLTVT.

On this clonotype: The CDR3 end shows no conserved phenylalanine or tryptophan, and so a read error is likely. The chain is built from TRBV6-5 and TRBJ2-7, with D unresolved. This CDR3 comprises 15 residues. V dropped 2 bases and J dropped 1 base, with 12 bases sitting between them. Germline assignment: CDR1 MNHEY and CDR2 SVGAGI. DNA of the CDR3: TGTGCCAGCAGTTACGGAACGATACCTTCCTACGAGCAGTACTAC. It codes for CASSYGTIPSYEQYY.

The chain is built from TRBV18 and TRBJ1-1; D remains unclear. CDR1 KGHSH and CDR2 LQKENI come from the germline V gene. The CDR3 is 15 amino acids. V shed 2 bases and J shed 4 bases, with 14 bases lying between them. The CDR3 DNA reads as TGTGCCAGCTCACCAAAGGAGGGCTTGGGCACTGAAGCTTTCTTT. It codes for CASSPKEGLGTEAFF.

On this clonotype: A read error is possible here, since a much larger clone lies one base away. The chain recombines TRBV9 with TRBJ1-2, with 9 bases identical to TRBD1. This CDR3 contains 15 residues. Germline assignment: CDR1 SGDLS and CDR2 YYNGEE. CDR3 residues: CASSSAGTGYYGYAF. CDR3 DNA: TGTGCCAGCAGCTCCGCCGGGACAGGGTACTATGGCTACGCCTTC.

The V and J genes are TRBV6-2 or TRBV6-3 and TRBJ2-7; 10 bases are a match to TRBD1. The CDR3 is 15 amino acids. V was pared by 2 bases and J by 7 bases, with 8 bases of the junction left unmatched. Germline V lookup: CDR1 MNHEY, CDR2 SVGEGT. DNA for the CDR3: TGTGCCAGCAGTTACCCCCCGGGACAGGGGTGGGAGCAGTACTTC. Amino acid sequence: CASSYPPGQGWEQYF.

Remarks on this clonotype: Possible read error: a much larger clone is one base away. The chain recombines TRBV6-1 with TRBJ1-1; D is uncertain. The CDR3 has 14 residues. The germline gives CDR1 MNHNS, CDR2 SASEGT. The CDR3 loop reads CASINGYMNTEACF. In DNA form, the CDR3 reads TGTGCCAGCATAAACGGATACATGAACACTGAAGCTTGCTTT.

The table lists this clonotype with many counts. This chain links TRBV20-1 with TRBJ1-2; D call uncertain. Germline loops: CDR1 DFQATT, CDR2 SNEGSKA (reference sequence). The CDR3 totals 10 residues. V was pared by 3 bases and J by 3 bases, with 2 bases between. In nucleotides, the CDR3 is TGCAGTGCTAGCGACTATGGCTACACCTTC. Translation gives CSASDYGYTF.

This clonotype was observed a handful of times. The gene calls are TRBV15 and TRBJ2-5; 15 nucleotides match TRBD2. V gave up 3 bases and J gave up 0 bases; unmatched junction bases: 8. CDR1 is LNHNV and CDR2 is YYDKDF in the germline V gene (reference sequence). This CDR3 is 19 amino acids long. Here the CDR3 reads CATSSPSGLAGGHQETQYF. The DNA of the CDR3 is TGTGCCACCAGCAGCCCCTCGGGACTAGCGGGGGGCCACCAAGAGACCCAGTACTTC.

This clonotype was recorded a few times. This chain links TRBV6-5 with TRBJ1-1; 8 bases are shared with TRBD1. The CDR3 has 16 amino acids. V was clipped by 0 bases and J by 6 bases; unmatched bases: 9. CDR1 is MNHEY and CDR2 is SVGAGI in the germline V gene. The CDR3 DNA reads TGTGCCAGCAGTTACTCCCACGGACAGGGAGTCCCTGAAGCTTTCTTT. Translated: CASSYSHGQGVPEAFF.

In its sample, this clonotype was seen many times. The rearrangement uses TRBV6-1 and TRBJ2-7; 7 bases are shared with TRBD1. Trimming cost V 5 bases and J 11 bases; bases outside gene matches: 9. The CDR3 loop spans 12 amino acids. CDR1 is MNHNS, CDR2 SASEGT, per germline. Here the CDR3 DNA reads TGTGCCAGCAGTATTGACAGGGTATCGGAGTACTTC. As protein: CASSIDRVSEYF.

This clonotype has a count of ten or more. The chain carries TRBV30 and TRBJ1-5, with TRBD1 as a possible D gene (5 bases). Per the germline V gene, CDR1 is GTSNPN and CDR2 is SVGIG (reference sequence). The CDR3 consists of 15 residues. V lost 0 bases to trimming and J lost 2 bases, with 11 bases between them. The CDR3 spells CAWSVRGSGNQPQHF. The CDR3 bases are TGTGCCTGGAGTGTACGGGGGTCGGGCAATCAGCCCCAGCATTTT.

The V call is TRBV20-1, the J call TRBJ1-2; no clear D. V lost 3 bases, J lost 8 bases, and 16 bases lay in between. CDR1 is DFQATT, CDR2 SNEGSKA, per germline (reference sequence). This CDR3 has 13 residues. Here the CDR3 DNA reads TGCAGTGCTAGTCCTGGGGTAACGGCCGGCTACACCTTC. This codes for CSASPGVTAGYTF.

At least ten counts were recorded for this clonotype. The CDR3 reads CASSPGQGTYRAFF. Written as DNA, the CDR3 is TGTGCCAGCAGTCCGGGACAGGGGACTTATAGAGCTTTCTTT. The V gene is TRBV2, the J gene TRBJ1-1, with TRBD1 matching 10 bases. CDR3 size: 14 residues. V lost 5 bases and J lost 10; bases outside the gene matches: 10. CDR1 is SNHLY, CDR2 FYNNEI, per germline.

Regarding this clonotype: Since a much larger clone is just one base distant, this may be a read error. V and J are TRBV14 and TRBJ2-5; tentative D call: TRBD2 (6 bases). Looked up from germline, CDR1 is SGHDN and CDR2 is FVKESK. Trimming stripped 0 bases from V and 9 bases from J, with 14 bases between. CDR3 length: 14 residues. The CDR3 reads CASSQELSWEAQYF. The CDR3 DNA reads TGTGCCAGCAGCCAAGAACTGAGTTGGGAGGCCCAGTACTTC.

Ten or more counts support this clonotype. The V and J genes are TRBV6-1 and TRBJ2-2; D uncertain. This CDR3 is 14 amino acids long. V was shortened by 10 bases and J by 0 bases, with 12 bases between the two germline ends. Germline CDR1 reads MNHNS; CDR2 reads SASEGT. As DNA, the CDR3 is TGTGCCATCTTAGACGGCTCGAACACCGGGGAGCTGTTTTTT. Encoded protein: CAILDGSNTGELFF.

Many counts were recorded for this clonotype. The CDR3 region is CASSYSGGSGRISSYEQYF. The CDR3 DNA reads as TGTGCCAGCAGTTACTCTGGAGGTAGCGGGAGGATAAGCTCCTACGAGCAGTACTTC. The chain links TRBV6-2 or TRBV6-3 to TRBJ2-7, with 10 positions matching TRBD2. V was pared by 0 bases and J by 0 bases, with 11 bases of the junction left unmatched. Germline loops: CDR1 MNHEY, CDR2 SVGEGT. The length of the CDR3 is 19 residues.

This clonotype was seen a handful of times. This chain joins TRBV28 and TRBJ1-1; 8 bases are shared with TRBD1. The ends lost 6 bases at V and 6 bases at J; junction bases unmatched: 18. Germline CDR1 reads MDHEN; CDR2 reads SYDVKM. CDR3 length: 17 amino acids. The CDR3 spells CASSSRITRGLRAEAFF. CDR3 sequence (DNA): TGTGCCAGCAGCAGCCGAATAACCAGGGGGCTACGCGCTGAAGCTTTCTTT.

In regard to this clonotype: One junction end disagrees with the germline gene, perhaps due to a read error. The gene calls are TRBV12-3 or TRBV12-4 and TRBJ2-3; D remains ambiguous. The CDR3 loop spans 15 amino acids. CDR3 residues: CASSLTSVLKDTRYF. In nucleotides, the CDR3 is TGTGCCAGCAGTCTAACATCGGTCCTCAAGGATACGCGGTATTTT.

This clonotype has ten or more counts. The rearrangement uses TRBV6-5 and TRBJ1-1; no reliable D call. There are 13 residues in the CDR3. Germline CDR1 reads MNHEY; CDR2 reads SVGAGI. Trimming cost V 4 bases and J 7 bases, with 13 bases left between them. The CDR3 DNA is TGTGCCAGCAGTTTCGTAGGGTGGGGTGAAGCTTTCTTT. It is translated as CASSFVGWGEAFF.

This clonotype has a single count. This chain connects TRBV6-2 or TRBV6-3 to TRBJ2-7; 7 positions match TRBD2. CDR1 is MNHEY and CDR2 is SVGEGT in the germline V gene. The trim removed 0 bases at V and 0 bases at J, leaving 11 bases unmatched. This CDR3 spans 18 amino acids. This CDR3 is CASSYSTAGVGASYEQYF. Written as DNA, the CDR3 is TGTGCCAGCAGTTACTCGACGGCGGGAGTTGGGGCCTCCTACGAGCAGTACTTC.

The V call is TRBV20-1, the J call TRBJ1-2; D is possibly TRBD1 (6 bases). The V end was cut by 1 base, the J end by 7 bases, with 13 bases between. There are 13 residues in the CDR3. Germline values: CDR1 DFQATT, CDR2 SNEGSKA (reference sequence). This CDR3 reads CSARGTQGSGYTF. The CDR3 DNA sequence: TGCAGTGCTAGAGGAACACAGGGAAGTGGCTACACCTTC.

This clonotype was counted at least ten times. V usage is TRBV20-1 and J usage is TRBJ1-5; the match to TRBD1 covers 8 bases. The CDR3 extends over 16 amino acids. The V gene's germline CDR1 is DFQATT and CDR2 SNEGSKA (reference sequence). V shed 0 bases, J shed 0 bases, and the junction held 4 bases outside the gene matches. CDR3 in DNA: TGCAGTGCTAGAGAGGACAGGGCCTATAGCAATCAGCCCCAGCATTTT. The encoded protein is CSAREDRAYSNQPQHF.

This clonotype has ten or more counts. The chain links TRBV28 to TRBJ2-7; 7 bases map to TRBD1. CDR1 MDHEN and CDR2 SYDVKM come from the germline V gene. J gave up 3 bases and V 6 bases, and 8 bases lay outside the gene matches. The CDR3 extends over 14 amino acids. CDR3 in amino acids: CASRLRGSVYEQYF. DNA for the CDR3: TGTGCCAGCAGACTCAGGGGGAGCGTCTACGAGCAGTACTTC.

This clonotype was counted at least ten times. CDR3 protein: CASSGGLYSLMNTEAFF. The CDR3 DNA reads as TGTGCCAGCAGTGGGGGGTTGTACAGCCTAATGAACACTGAAGCTTTCTTT. V is TRBV2 and J is TRBJ1-1, with D perhaps matching TRBD1 (5 bases). CDR3 size: 17 residues. CDR1 SNHLY and CDR2 FYNNEI come from the germline V gene. V lost 4 bases and J 0 bases, leaving 18 bases between the germline ends.

The gene calls are TRBV6-2 or TRBV6-3 and TRBJ1-5; weak D call: TRBD1 (5 bases). V lost 10 bases and J 7 bases, leaving 17 bases between the germline ends. The CDR3 has 13 residues. Germline CDR1 is MNHEY and CDR2 is SVGEGT. The CDR3, as DNA: TGTGCCACGGCAGGGCGTGTAGGACAGCCCCAGCATTTT. The encoded protein is CATAGRVGQPQHF.

In this sample, this clonotype turned up many times. The V and J genes are TRBV2 and TRBJ1-6; weak D call: TRBD1 (5 bases). The germline V gene has CDR1 SNHLY and CDR2 FYNNEI. This CDR3 has 20 residues. Trimming took 4 bases from V and 4 from J, leaving 26 bases between them. CDR3 nucleotides: TGTGCCAGCAGTGCCAGGATGGGACTTATATTCCCCGTTTATAATTCACCCCTCCACTTT. Protein product: CASSARMGLIFPVYNSPLHF.

In its sample, this clonotype was seen many times. A much bigger clone sits one base away, suggesting this may be a read error. The V and J genes are TRBV12-3 or TRBV12-4 and TRBJ1-1; perhaps TRBD1 as D (6 bases). The CDR3 has 13 residues. The CDR3 DNA sequence: TGTGCCAGCATCAAAACAGGGAACACTGAAGCTTCCTTT. Protein product: CASIKTGNTEASF.

The gene calls are TRBV28 and TRBJ1-1, with D unclear. CDR1 is MDHEN, CDR2 SYDVKM, per germline. Trimming took off 6 bases at V and 6 bases at J, with 17 bases between the two ends. The CDR3 has 14 residues. The CDR3 loop is CASSHQIYPAEAFF. CDR3 coding DNA: TGTGCCAGCAGCCACCAAATCTATCCGGCTGAAGCTTTCTTT.

The chain recombines TRBV19 with TRBJ1-5; no reliable D call. Germline CDR1 LNHDA, CDR2 SQIVND (reference sequence). Trimming cost V 3 bases and J 11 bases, with 11 bases left between them. There are 12 residues in the CDR3. The CDR3 coding sequence is TGTGCCAGTAGTATTGTTCTCGGGGCCCAGCATTTT. This encodes CASSIVLGAQHF.